The clone carrying this T cell receptor (beta chain) was seen at least ten times. Its specificity is unknown. The data stem from a study of T-cell reconstitution after alpha-beta-depleted transplantation in children. The germline CDR1 and CDR2 sequences are SEHNR and FQNEAQ (reference sequence). The V end was cut by 7 bases, the J end by 8 bases, with 20 bases between. The CDR3 consists of 14 residues. Study-level points and caveats: The study reportedly traced alpha-beta T cells about two months after transplant to several hundred expanded graft clones. A year post-transplant, T-cell counts and diversity derived mostly from newly produced T cells. Recipient T cells and thymic progenitors that survived were the source of the high TCRbeta diversity seen at day 60 in some patients.

A TCRbeta library incorporating unique molecular identifiers was prepared. One entry per CDR3 protein results from TCRdb running MiXCR on the PCR reads. The sample records 400,000 to 450,000 distinct CDR3 sequences, roughly two fifths being singletons. The chain couples TRBV7-9 to TRBJ1-2; D may be TRBD1 (6 bases). The source is a girl aged 2-10 years with aplastic anemia, due to receive a stem cell transplant. The input for sequencing was PBMCs, taken before TCRalphabeta/CD19-depleted stem cell transplant. CDR3 sequence (DNA): TGTGCCAGCACCACCCAGACAGGTGGTAGGGGCTACACCTTC. Its translation is CASTTQTGGRGYTF.